This T cell receptor beta chain originates from a study of control samples from healthy donors and cancer patients. CDR1 is DFQATT, CDR2 SNEGSKA, per germline (reference sequence). Trimming removed 3 bases at V and 1 base at J, with 14 bases between. This CDR3 has 15 amino acids. Measured with immunoSEQ multiplex PCR; TCRdb has only the in-frame clones, and not every one. This sample has around 99,000 clones, with 90% found just once. Sequencing was carried out using blood. The rearrangement joins TRBV20-1 to TRBJ2-3; D may be TRBD1 (5 bases). The sequence derives from a human donor in good health. The donor label of this sample is uncertain. The CDR3 sequence: CSASRAGLGTDTQYF. The CDR3, as DNA: TGCAGTGCTAGTAGGGCAGGGTTAGGCACAGATACGCAGTATTTT.